The 26 T cell receptor beta chains in this list originate from one sample, sequenced in a study of T cells after yellow fever vaccination. TCRdb redid the calling of the 5' RACE reads with MiXCR, one entry per CDR3 protein. Of 300,000 to 350,000 distinct CDR3 sequences in the sample, roughly 4% were seen once. Sequencing was performed on PBMCs, taken 5 days after the yellow fever booster vaccination. The receptors stem from a man between 18 and 29 years old who received the YFV17D yellow fever vaccine.

This clonotype appeared many times. This chain links TRBV6-2 or TRBV6-3 with TRBJ1-4; TRBD1 is a possible D gene (6 bases). The CDR3 has 14 amino acids. The V gene lost 6 bases and the J gene lost 7 bases, with 15 bases spanning the gap. From germline, CDR1 is MNHEY and CDR2 SVGEGT. CDR3 in amino acids: CASRRPTQGEKLFF. Written as DNA, the CDR3 is TGTGCCAGCAGACGTCCCACACAGGGTGAAAAACTGTTTTTT.

CDR3 region: CASSFRLADQETQYF. The CDR3 coding sequence is TGTGCCAGCAGCTTTCGGCTAGCGGACCAAGAGACCCAGTACTTC. This chain connects TRBV7-2 to TRBJ2-5; TRBD2 matches 7 bases. The CDR3 sequence is 15 residues long. The V segment lost 3 bases and the J segment 0 bases; nucleotides outside the gene matches: 4. Germline loops: CDR1 SGHTA, CDR2 FQGNSA.

This clonotype was recorded once. The V gene is TRBV7-9, the J gene TRBJ2-2; TRBD1 matches at 9 bases. The CDR3 is 16 residues long. The germline CDR1 and CDR2 sequences are SEHNR and FQNEAQ (reference sequence). Losses at the gene ends were 4 bases for V and 4 bases for J; bases not matched to a gene: 7. The CDR3 DNA is TGTGCCAGCAGCTCCCGGACAGGGGATAGCACCGGGGAGCTGTTTTTT. It translates to CASSSRTGDSTGELFF.

This clonotype was seen only a few times. Relative to the germline gene, one junction end is altered; a read error may explain this. The chain employs TRBV18 and TRBJ1-2, with D possibly being TRBD1 (6 bases). This CDR3 region has 14 residues. The germline V gene has CDR1 KGHSH and CDR2 LQKENI. The CDR3 sequence is CASSPQGGGEGYTF. In DNA form, the CDR3 reads TGTGCCAGCTCTCCACAGGGTGGCGGGGAAGGCTACACCTTC.

Only a few counts were recorded for this clonotype. The J gene is TRBJ2-7, the V gene TRBV11-2; TRBD1 aligns across 7 bases. The V gene's germline CDR1 is SGHAT and CDR2 FQNNGV. The CDR3 runs to 18 residues. V shed 0 bases and J 4 bases; nucleotides not matched to a gene: 15. For the CDR3, the DNA is TGTGCCAGCAGCTTAGATAGGGTCCCGGGACAGTTTAATTACGAGCAGTACGTC. Its protein product is CASSLDRVPGQFNYEQYV.

This clonotype was seen more than once but under ten times. The V and J genes are TRBV20-1 and TRBJ1-5; TRBD1 matches at 7 bases. This CDR3 has 17 residues. Trimming at V came to 2 bases and at J to 4 bases, leaving 14 bases not matched to a gene. Germline-derived CDR1 and CDR2 are DFQATT and SNEGSKA (reference sequence). The CDR3 loop is CSARPRQGGIINQPQHF. CDR3 DNA: TGCAGTGCTAGACCGCGACAGGGAGGGATAATAAATCAGCCCCAGCATTTT.

This clonotype was recorded many times. This rearrangement joins TRBV15 to TRBJ1-1; a possible D gene is TRBD1 (5 bases). V lost 4 bases, J lost 1 base, and 19 bases lay in between. The germline V gene encodes CDR1 LNHNV and CDR2 YYDKDF (reference sequence). The CDR3 is 17 residues long. The CDR3 sequence: CATSTPQEGWGNTEAFF. DNA for the CDR3: TGTGCCACCAGCACCCCCCAAGAGGGGTGGGGGAACACTGAAGCTTTCTTT.

This clonotype was counted many times. CDR3 sequence: CASSYVAGIQYF. CDR3 coding DNA: TGTGCCAGCAGCTACGTAGCGGGGATTCAGTACTTC. The chain uses TRBV7-9 and TRBJ2-4; TRBD2 matches at 8 bases. The V segment lost 4 bases and the J segment 10 bases; nucleotides outside the gene matches: 3. Looked up from germline, CDR1 is SEHNR and CDR2 is FQNEAQ (reference sequence). CDR3 length: 12 residues.

This clonotype was observed at least ten times. V usage is TRBV20-1 and J usage is TRBJ2-5; tentatively, D is TRBD1 (7 bases). The CDR3 totals 14 residues. Trimming shortened V by 3 bases and J by 5 bases, and 16 bases separated the two germline ends. The V gene's germline CDR1 is DFQATT and CDR2 SNEGSKA (reference sequence). CDR3 sequence (DNA): TGCAGTGCTAGGTCAGGAGGGGGCTGGGAGACCCAGTACTTC. Protein sequence: CSARSGGGWETQYF.

This clonotype was seen a handful of times. V and J are TRBV12-3 or TRBV12-4 and TRBJ2-7; maybe TRBD2 (6 bases). Between the trimmed V and J ends, which lost 4 bases and 7 bases, there was a span of 14 bases. The CDR3 is 13 amino acids. CDR3 in DNA: TGTGCCAGCAGTTCGGGGGAATTGATAGAGCAGTACTTC. It specifies CASSSGELIEQYF.

This clonotype was seen a handful of times. J is TRBJ2-1 and V is TRBV11-3, with D perhaps being TRBD1 or TRBD2 (6 bases each). Germline V gives CDR1 SGHNT, CDR2 YENEEA. The CDR3 has 16 residues. V was pared by 1 base and J by 2 bases, with 12 bases between. CDR3 sequence: CASSLVGGLPYNEQFF. Written as DNA, the CDR3 is TGTGCCAGCAGCTTAGTAGGGGGACTTCCCTACAATGAGCAGTTCTTC.

This clonotype was observed a handful of times. The DNA for the CDR3 is TGCGCCAGCAGCTTCGAGGGGGAGTTCGACAATGAGCAGTTCTTC. This codes for CASSFEGEFDNEQFF. The chain uses TRBV5-1 and TRBJ2-1, with a possible D match to TRBD1 (6 bases). This CDR3 region has 15 residues. Germline CDR1 and CDR2: SGHRS and YFSETQ. The ends were cut back, 2 bases at V and 5 bases at J, with 14 bases in the middle.

The table lists this clonotype with many counts. CDR3 nucleotide sequence: TGTGCCAGCAGTCTTGGACAGGGTAATGAAAAACTGTTTTTT. Translation: CASSLGQGNEKLFF. The chain joins TRBV12-3 or TRBV12-4 to TRBJ1-4, with 8 positions matching TRBD1. Unmatched junction bases numbered 3, after V lost 5 bases and J lost 4 bases. This CDR3 comprises 14 residues.

This clonotype was observed many times. This chain links TRBV7-3 with TRBJ1-1, with D perhaps matching TRBD1 (6 bases). V was trimmed by 5 bases and J by 2 bases, leaving 15 bases between them. The CDR3 consists of 15 residues. The germline V gene encodes CDR1 SGHTA and CDR2 FQGTGA. This CDR3 is CASSPDGGTNTEAFF. The CDR3 bases are TGTGCCAGCAGCCCTGATGGGGGCACAAACACTGAAGCTTTCTTT.

J is TRBJ2-7 and V is TRBV18; D not certain. V gave up 3 bases and J gave up 4 bases, with 10 bases separating them. This CDR3 has 13 amino acids. The germline V gene encodes CDR1 KGHSH and CDR2 LQKENI. In DNA, the CDR3 is TGTGCCAGCTCACCGTCTGGAATTTACGAGCAGTACGTC. This sequence encodes CASSPSGIYEQYV.

This clonotype was seen ten or more times. The V and J genes are TRBV5-6 and TRBJ2-7; D possibly matches TRBD1 or TRBD2 (7 bases each). The V end was cut by 1 base, the J end by 5 bases, with 13 bases between. Germline CDR1 reads SGHDT; CDR2 reads YYEEEE. The CDR3 runs to 14 residues. CDR3 in amino acids: CASSLTGEGDEQYV. The DNA of the CDR3 is TGTGCCAGCAGCTTGACAGGGGAGGGAGACGAGCAGTACGTC.

The rearrangement links TRBV6-1 to TRBJ2-3; D possibly corresponds to TRBD2 (7 bases). Trimming shortened V by 5 bases and J by 0 bases, and 12 bases separated the two germline ends. There are 15 residues in the CDR3. In germline, CDR1 is MNHNS, CDR2 SASEGT. This chain's CDR3 is CASSNGGPSTDTQYF. The CDR3 DNA follows: TGTGCCAGCAGTAACGGGGGGCCGAGCACAGATACGCAGTATTTT.

The rearrangement links TRBV19 to TRBJ2-2, with TRBD1 identical over 8 bases. There are 15 residues in the CDR3. Germline V gene sequence: CDR1 LNHDA, CDR2 SQIVND (reference sequence). The ends lost 5 bases at V and 4 bases at J; junction bases unmatched: 6. CDR3 sequence reads: CASSPGRGPTGELFF. In DNA, the CDR3 is TGTGCCAGTAGTCCGGGCAGGGGGCCCACCGGGGAGCTGTTTTTT.

This clonotype was found many times. This rearrangement joins TRBV29-1 to TRBJ2-7, with D possibly being TRBD1 (5 bases). V shed 4 bases and J shed 3 bases, with 10 bases lying between them. Per germline, CDR1 SQVTM and CDR2 ANQGSEA. The CDR3 runs to 12 residues. CDR3 coding DNA: TGCAGCGTTGGGACATTTGGCTACGAGCAGTACTTC. This gives the protein CSVGTFGYEQYF.

The V and J genes are TRBV29-1 and TRBJ2-5; a possible D gene is TRBD2 (6 bases). The V and J ends lost 0 bases and 7 bases respectively, with 15 bases between them. Per the germline V gene, CDR1 is SQVTM and CDR2 is ANQGSEA. The CDR3 has 14 amino acids. The DNA for the CDR3 is TGCAGCGTTGAAGATCGGGGGTGGGGCGGGACCCAGTACTTC. Translation gives CSVEDRGWGGTQYF.

This clonotype was counted a few times. V is TRBV7-2 and J is TRBJ1-5; D uncertain. Germline V lookup: CDR1 SGHTA, CDR2 FQGNSA. The CDR3 has 13 residues. Between the trimmed V and J ends, which lost 4 bases and 6 bases, there was a span of 10 bases. The CDR3, as DNA: TGTGCCAGCAGCTGGGTCTTGGGTCAGCCCCAGCATTTT. Protein: CASSWVLGQPQHF.

This clonotype turned up a few times. The chain links TRBV29-1 to TRBJ1-1; possibly TRBD1 for D (6 bases). Germline CDR1 and CDR2: SQVTM and ANQGSEA. The V end was cut by 7 bases, the J end by 1 base, with 13 bases between. CDR3 length: 13 residues. In nucleotides, the CDR3 is TGCAGCGGGGGGCAGGGGTGGAACACTGAAGCTTTCTTT. Residues: CSGGQGWNTEAFF.

The J gene is TRBJ2-3, the V gene TRBV6-5; D uncertain. The germline gives CDR1 MNHEY, CDR2 SVGAGI. V was clipped by 6 bases and J by 6 bases, with 25 bases between them. The CDR3 has 17 amino acids. CDR3 loop: CASRPSFQTAFGDTQYF. In DNA, the CDR3 is TGTGCCAGCAGGCCCTCGTTTCAGACCGCATTCGGGGATACGCAGTATTTT.

The chain combines TRBV29-1 with TRBJ2-3; 10 bases align to TRBD2. Losses at the gene ends were 1 base for V and 3 bases for J; bases not matched to a gene: 7. Germline V gives CDR1 SQVTM, CDR2 ANQGSEA. The CDR3 has 16 amino acids. In DNA, the CDR3 is TGCAGCGTTGAAGGGATTAGCGGGGGGTCGACAGATACGCAGTATTTT. Translating gives CSVEGISGGSTDTQYF.

This clonotype was seen a few times. The chain carries TRBV20-1 and TRBJ1-1, with a possible D match to TRBD1 (6 bases). This CDR3 is 17 amino acids long. The V and J ends lost 3 bases and 0 bases respectively, with 20 bases between them. Looked up from germline, CDR1 is DFQATT and CDR2 is SNEGSKA (reference sequence). CDR3 in amino acids: CSARDLIGGILNTEAFF. The CDR3 bases are TGCAGTGCTAGGGACCTTATAGGGGGGATCTTGAACACTGAAGCTTTCTTT.

The chain couples TRBV7-6 to TRBJ2-2; D ambiguous. This CDR3 spans 16 amino acids. Trimming removed 2 bases at V and 0 bases at J, with 10 bases between. CDR1 is SGHVS, CDR2 FNYEAQ, per germline. The CDR3 spells CASSLLTGPNTGELFF. The CDR3 nucleotides read TGTGCCAGCAGCTTACTTACGGGTCCGAACACCGGGGAGCTGTTTTTT.